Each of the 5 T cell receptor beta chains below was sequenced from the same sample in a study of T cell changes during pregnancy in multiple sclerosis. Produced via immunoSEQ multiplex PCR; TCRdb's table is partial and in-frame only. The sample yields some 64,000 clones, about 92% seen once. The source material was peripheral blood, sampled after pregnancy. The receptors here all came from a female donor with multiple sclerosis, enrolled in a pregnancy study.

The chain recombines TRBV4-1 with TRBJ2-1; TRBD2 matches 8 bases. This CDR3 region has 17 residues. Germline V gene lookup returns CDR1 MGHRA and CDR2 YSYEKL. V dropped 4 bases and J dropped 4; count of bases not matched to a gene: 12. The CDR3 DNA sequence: TGCGCCAGCAGCCTCAACGCCCCCGGGACTAGTTACAATGAGCAGTTCTTC. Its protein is CASSLNAPGTSYNEQFF.

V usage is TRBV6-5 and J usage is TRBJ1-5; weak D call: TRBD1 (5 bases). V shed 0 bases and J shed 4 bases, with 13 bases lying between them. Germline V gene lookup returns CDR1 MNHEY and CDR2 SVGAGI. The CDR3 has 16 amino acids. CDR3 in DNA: TGTGCCAGCAGTTACTCGAGCGGGGGGGAGAATCAGCCCCAGCATTTT. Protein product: CASSYSSGGENQPQHF.

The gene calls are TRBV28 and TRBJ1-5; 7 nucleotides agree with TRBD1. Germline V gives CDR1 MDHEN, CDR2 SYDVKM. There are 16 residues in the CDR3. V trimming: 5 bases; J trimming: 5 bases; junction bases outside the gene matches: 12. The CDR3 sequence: CASSQTPTGSDQPQHF. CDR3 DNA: TGTGCCAGCAGTCAAACCCCGACAGGGTCGGATCAGCCCCAGCATTTT.

CDR3 in amino acids: CASSSLVEYNEQFF. The CDR3 bases are TGTGCCAGCAGCAGCCTAGTTGAATACAATGAGCAGTTCTTC. The chain combines TRBV7-9 with TRBJ2-1; D remains unclear. Trimming pared 5 bases from V and 4 bases from J, leaving 12 bases between. The CDR3 totals 14 residues. The V gene's germline CDR1 is SEHNR and CDR2 FQNEAQ (reference sequence). Complete variable domain (other parts from reference TRBV7-9 and TRBJ2-1): DTGVSQNPRHKITKRGQNVTFRCDPISEHNRLYWYRQTLGQGPEFLTYFQNEAQLEKSRLLSDRFSAERPKGSFSTLEIQRTEQGDSAMYLCASSSLVEYNEQFFGPGTRLTVL.

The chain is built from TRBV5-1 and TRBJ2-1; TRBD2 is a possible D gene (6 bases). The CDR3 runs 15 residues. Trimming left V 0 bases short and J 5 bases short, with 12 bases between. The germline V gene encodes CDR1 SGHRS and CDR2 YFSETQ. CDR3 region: CASSLGRGADNEQFF. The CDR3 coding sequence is TGCGCCAGCAGCTTGGGGAGGGGCGCGGACAATGAGCAGTTCTTC.